The rows below give T cell receptor beta chains drawn from one sample of a study of T cells after yellow fever vaccination. TCRdb itself ran the 5' RACE reads through MiXCR, one entry per CDR3 protein. Of approximately 96,000 distinct CDR3 sequences detected, over 8% appear once; the ten largest clones hold approximately 17%. Sequences were derived from CD8+ T cells not binding an NS4B(214-222) dextramer, sorted from PBMCs, sampled roughly 14 days after the first yellow fever vaccination. The receptors here all came from a young man who received the YFV17D yellow fever vaccine. CDR3s include the opening cysteine and the closing phenylalanine or tryptophan. D genes are given only for firm matches. Size tells how often a clone was seen (once, few, many) or the class of an expanded clone, and some rows leave it out.

V gene	clone size	J gene	D gene	CDR3 DNA	CDR3 protein
TRBV5-6	NA	TRBJ1-1	NA	TGTGCCAGCAGCTTGGCCTCGGCAATGGGTCGAGACACTGAAGCTTTCTTT	CASSLASAMGRDTEAFF
TRBV2	NA	TRBJ1-5	NA	TGTGCCAGCAGCTTTCCCGACCTTGGTAGCAATCAGCCCCAGCATTTT	CASSFPDLGSNQPQHF
TRBV3-1	few	TRBJ2-5	TRBD1	TGTGCCAGCAGCCAGACAGGGTCCCAAGAGACCCAGTACTTC	CASSQTGSQETQYF
TRBV10-2	NA	TRBJ2-5	NA	TGCGCCAGCAGTCCCCGGGACGCCGCAGGGGTTTCGACCCAGTACTTC	CASSPRDAAGVSTQYF
TRBV24-1	many	TRBJ2-7	NA	TGTGCCACCAGTGATCCTCGGTTAACTTGGGAGCAGTACTTC	CATSDPRLTWEQYF
TRBV27	many	TRBJ1-6	NA	TGTGCCAGCAGGCCCACCCAGATTCGTTCACCCCTCCACTTT	CASRPTQIRSPLHF
TRBV7-2	few	TRBJ2-5	NA	TGTGCCAGCAGCTCGGGGACGGACCCTGAGACCCAGTACTTC	CASSSGTDPETQYF
TRBV2	few	TRBJ2-7	NA	TGTGCCAGCAGTGAAAGCCCTTCCTACGAGCAGTACTTC	CASSESPSYEQYF
TRBV10-3	many	TRBJ2-7	TRBD2	TGTGCCATCAGGTTGACGGGGGGTACCTCCTACGAGCAGTACTTC	CAIRLTGGTSYEQYF
TRBV6-5	NA	TRBJ2-1	NA	TGTGCCAGCAGTCACAGGGCAATGGGGTACAATGAGCAGTTCTTC	CASSHRAMGYNEQFF
TRBV7-9	few	TRBJ1-4	TRBD1	TGTGCCAGCAGCTCGTCCCCAGGGGGCGCGCCGAATGAAAAACTGTTTTTT	CASSSSPGGAPNEKLFF
TRBV13	NA	TRBJ2-2	NA	TGTGCCAGCAGCCTGACACCCCCTTCGGGCACCGGGGAGCTGTTTTTT	CASSLTPPSGTGELFF
TRBV27	medium-sized	TRBJ2-1	TRBD2	TGTGCCAGCAGTTTAATAGCGGGGGTATACAATGAGCAGTTCTTC	CASSLIAGVYNEQFF
TRBV30	NA	TRBJ2-1	NA	TGCGTAGCCAATGAGCAGTTCTTC	CVANEQFF
TRBV4-1	NA	TRBJ2-3	TRBD2	TGCGCCAGCAGCCAAACGAGCGGGGAAGTCACAGATACGCAGTATTTT	CASSQTSGEVTDTQYF
TRBV7-8	few	TRBJ1-1	NA	TGTGCCAGCAGCTTAGAGGGAGAAAACACTGAAGCTTTCTTT	CASSLEGENTEAFF
TRBV12-3/TRBV12-4	NA	TRBJ1-1	NA	TGTGCCAGCAGTTTGACAGACACTGAAGCTTTCTTT	CASSLTDTEAFF
TRBV7-8	many	TRBJ2-3	TRBD2	TGTGCCAGCAGTCACTCTAGCGGAGCGACAGATACGCAGTATTTT	CASSHSSGATDTQYF
TRBV5-5	NA	TRBJ1-6	NA	TGTGCCAGCAGCCCCGGACCGAATAATTCACCCCTCCACTTT	CASSPGPNNSPLHF
TRBV11-2	NA	TRBJ2-2	TRBD2	TGTGCCAGCAGCTTACCCCGAGGTAGCGGGGGGATCGTCGGGGAGCTGTTTTTT	CASSLPRGSGGIVGELFF
TRBV5-1	many	TRBJ2-1	NA	TGCGCCAGCAGCTTGGGGATAAATGAGCAGTTCTTC	CASSLGINEQFF
TRBV6-1	NA	TRBJ1-5	TRBD1	TGTGCCAGCACCGATGACAGGGGAGAGAATCAGCCCCAGCATTTT	CASTDDRGENQPQHF
TRBV6-5	few	TRBJ2-1	NA	TGTGCCAGCAGCCACGGACCAGTCGGTGAGCAGTTCTTC	CASSHGPVGEQFF
TRBV4-2	NA	TRBJ2-5	TRBD2	TGTGCCAGCAGCCAAGAGGGGGCTAGCGGGGGGCGGTCATCGCGGGAGACCCAGTACTTC	CASSQEGASGGRSSRETQYF
TRBV5-6	few	TRBJ2-1	TRBD2	TGTGCCAGCAAGGGCGGGGGGGCCCAATCCTACAATGAGCAGTTCTTC	CASKGGGAQSYNEQFF
TRBV18	few	TRBJ2-1	TRBD1	TGTGCCAGCTCACCACGGGACAGACCCTACAATGAGCAGTTCTTC	CASSPRDRPYNEQFF
TRBV12-3/TRBV12-4	NA	TRBJ1-5	NA	TGTGCCAGCAGTGCGTTAGGTCTCGGTCAGCCCCAGCATTTT	CASSALGLGQPQHF
TRBV20-1	few	TRBJ2-5	NA	TGCAGTGCTAGAGATCCGGTGACCCAAGAGACCCAGTACTTC	CSARDPVTQETQYF
TRBV12-3/TRBV12-4	few	TRBJ2-1	NA	TGTGCCAGCAGTTTAGGTGGGCTAGAAGACACCGAGCAGTTCTTC	CASSLGGLEDTEQFF
TRBV6-1	few	TRBJ1-1	NA	TGTGCCAGCAGACGGGCGTTGACAGTTATGAACACTGAAGCTTTCTTT	CASRRALTVMNTEAFF
TRBV27	NA	TRBJ2-3	NA	TGTGCCAGCAGAACAGGGAATTGGGTTAGCACAGATACGCAGTATTTT	CASRTGNWVSTDTQYF
TRBV29-1	NA	TRBJ2-1	NA	TGCAGCGTGGAGGACGTCCCAGCCTACAATGAGCAGTTCTTC	CSVEDVPAYNEQFF
TRBV4-3	NA	TRBJ2-2	TRBD2	TGCGCCAGCAGCCAAGATCCGGGGGGGCGCACCGGGGAGCTGTTTTTT	CASSQDPGGRTGELFF
TRBV4-3	few	TRBJ2-7	NA	TGCGCCAGCAGCCAAGATAGTCCCGGTGAGCAGTACTTC	CASSQDSPGEQYF
TRBV10-2	NA	TRBJ1-3	NA	TGCGCCAGCAGGGGACCCGAGGGCCCTGGAAACACCATATATTTT	CASRGPEGPGNTIYF